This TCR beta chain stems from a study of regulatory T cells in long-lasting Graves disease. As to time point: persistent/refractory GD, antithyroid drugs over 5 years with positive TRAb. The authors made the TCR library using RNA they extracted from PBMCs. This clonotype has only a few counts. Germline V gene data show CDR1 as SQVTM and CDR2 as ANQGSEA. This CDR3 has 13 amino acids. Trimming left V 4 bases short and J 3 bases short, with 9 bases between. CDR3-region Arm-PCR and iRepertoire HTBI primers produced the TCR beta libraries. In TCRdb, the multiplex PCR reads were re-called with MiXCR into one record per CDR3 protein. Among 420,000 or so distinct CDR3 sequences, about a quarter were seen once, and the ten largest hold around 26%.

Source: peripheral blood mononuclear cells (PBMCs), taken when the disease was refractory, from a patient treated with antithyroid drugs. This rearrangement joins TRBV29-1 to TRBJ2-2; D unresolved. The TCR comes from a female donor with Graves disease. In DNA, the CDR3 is TGCAGCGTTGTGTCCAGTTACACCGGGGAGCTGTTTTTT. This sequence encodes CSVVSSYTGELFF.